This T cell receptor (beta chain) came from a study of T-cell reconstitution after alpha-beta-depleted transplantation in children. The CDR3 runs 13 residues. Trimming left V 6 bases short and J 0 bases short, with 8 bases between. This clonotype was recorded many times. The authors prepared the TCRbeta library with unique molecular identifiers. TCRdb re-analysed the PCR reads in MiXCR, keeping a single row per CDR3 protein. The table includes 200,000 to 250,000 distinct CDR3 sequences, about 9.5% detected once. The sequence was collected from a human donor who donated a stem cell graft to a child with acute lymphoblastic leukemia. The sequenced sample was PBMCs from the stem cell graft donor, obtained from the stem cell graft. The chain uses TRBV12-3 or TRBV12-4 and TRBJ1-2; D is possibly TRBD1 (5 bases). The CDR3: CASSMTANYGYTF. CDR3 DNA: TGTGCCAGCAGCATGACAGCTAACTATGGCTACACCTTC.